One and the same sample provided the 18 T cell receptor beta chains below, sequenced in a study of blood T cell repertoires in COVID-19. This table comes from immunoSEQ multiplex PCR, and its TCRdb copy is limited to in-frame clones, with some not included. Of roughly 96,000 clones in the sample, more than 75% were seen once. What was sequenced was peripheral blood. The receptors originated from a man older than 75 with acute or convalescent COVID-19.

This chain joins TRBV12-3 or TRBV12-4 and TRBJ2-2; D remains ambiguous. The CDR3 is 13 amino acids. The V end lost 6 bases, the J end lost 6 bases, and 11 bases lay between the germline ends. The CDR3 DNA reads TGTGCCAGCAGCCCCCTCCTAGCCGGGGAGCTGTTTTTT. The encoded protein is CASSPLLAGELFF.

This clone has a handful of counts. V usage is TRBV29-1 and J usage is TRBJ1-5; possibly TRBD1 for D (6 bases). The CDR3 sequence is 13 residues long. Per germline, CDR1 SQVTM and CDR2 ANQGSEA. V lost 5 bases, J lost 6 bases, and 14 bases lay in between. For the CDR3, the DNA is TGCAGCGTTTTACAGGGAGGGGGTCAGCCCCAGCATTTT. Protein: CSVLQGGGQPQHF.

This rearrangement joins TRBV11-2 to TRBJ1-4; D gene unclear. From germline, CDR1 is SGHAT and CDR2 FQNNGV. Trimming removed 3 bases from V and 3 bases from J, with 8 bases in between. The CDR3 totals 14 residues. The CDR3 protein is CASSFRGPNEKLFF. In DNA form, the CDR3 reads TGTGCCAGCAGCTTCAGAGGCCCTAATGAAAAACTGTTTTTT.

V gene TRBV19 combines with J gene TRBJ2-1; 14 nucleotides agree with TRBD2. Germline assignment: CDR1 LNHDA and CDR2 SQIVND (reference sequence). J lost 7 bases, V lost 6 bases, and 2 bases had no gene match. CDR3 length: 14 amino acids. The CDR3 DNA reads TGTGCCAGTAGGACTAGCGGGGGGGATAATGAGCAGTTCTTC. Amino acids: CASRTSGGDNEQFF.

The V and J genes are TRBV14 and TRBJ1-2; D uncertain. This CDR3 region has 14 residues. V was cut by 4 bases and J by 4 bases, with 13 bases left in between. Germline V gene sequence: CDR1 SGHDN, CDR2 FVKESK. The CDR3 spells CASSPRLSLYGYTF. The CDR3 DNA reads as TGTGCCAGCAGCCCACGACTTAGCCTCTATGGCTACACCTTC.

A remark on this clone: The junction and the germline gene differ at one end; a read error may be behind it. The chain couples TRBV28 to TRBJ1-3, with 7 bases lining up with TRBD1. The CDR3 spans 12 residues. CDR1 and CDR2 from the germline V gene are MDHEN and SYDVKM. The DNA for the CDR3 is TGTGCCAGCAGTTTGATACAGGGGACATTTTGGTTT. It translates to CASSLIQGTFWF.

This chain uses TRBV27 with TRBJ2-5, with 7 bases that match TRBD2. CDR3 length: 14 amino acids. With V trimmed by 2 bases and J by 5 bases, 5 bases remained unmatched. Germline V gives CDR1 MNHEY, CDR2 SMNVEV (reference sequence). The CDR3 coding sequence is TGTGCCAGCAGTTTAACATTGGGGGGGGAGACCCAGTACTTC. It yields the protein CASSLTLGGETQYF.

Worth noting for this clone: A junction end diverges from the germline sequence, so it may reflect a read error. The V call is TRBV6-5, the J call TRBJ2-2; 9 nucleotides line up with TRBD1. The CDR3 runs 15 residues. The germline CDR1 and CDR2 sequences are MNHEY and SVGAGI. CDR3 protein: CASTYGTGSAGELFF. The CDR3 DNA reads as TGTGCCAGCACTTACGGGACAGGGAGCGCCGGGGAGCTGTTTTTT.

The chain uses TRBV28 and TRBJ1-6; D is uncertain. CDR3 length: 14 amino acids. V lost 2 bases to trimming and J lost 7 bases, with 9 bases between them. Per germline, CDR1 MDHEN and CDR2 SYDVKM. CDR3 protein: CASSLHEQNSPLHF. CDR3 sequence (DNA): TGTGCCAGCAGTTTACACGAACAGAATTCACCCCTCCACTTT.

This clone was picked up one time. The chain joins TRBV11-2 to TRBJ2-5, with 10 positions matching TRBD2. This CDR3 has 14 residues. The V segment lost 3 bases and the J segment 5 bases; nucleotides outside the gene matches: 3. In germline, CDR1 is SGHAT, CDR2 FQNNGV. The CDR3 spells CASSFPGLAETQYF. CDR3 nucleotides: TGTGCCAGCAGCTTTCCGGGACTAGCGGAGACCCAGTACTTC.

V is TRBV6-2 or TRBV6-3 and J is TRBJ1-6; the match to TRBD1 covers 7 bases. This CDR3 has 17 residues. With 5 bases clipped from V and 8 bases from J, the junction kept 15 bases outside the gene matches. Germline loops: CDR1 MNHEY, CDR2 SVGEGT. CDR3 sequence (DNA): TGTGCCAGCAGTGGAGCCCTTTACAGGGGTACCGATTCACCCCTCCACTTT. It codes for CASSGALYRGTDSPLHF.

V usage is TRBV29-1 and J usage is TRBJ1-4; 7 nucleotides align to TRBD1. Trimming at V came to 6 bases and at J to 4 bases, leaving 5 bases not matched to a gene. This CDR3 spans 13 amino acids. CDR1 and CDR2 (germline): SQVTM, ANQGSEA. As DNA, the CDR3 is TGCAGCGTCCAGGGGGACAGTAATGAAAAACTGTTTTTT. Translated: CSVQGDSNEKLFF.

This chain uses TRBV27 with TRBJ1-1; 7 bases line up with TRBD1. The CDR3 extends over 13 amino acids. Germline V CDR1 and CDR2: MNHEY, SMNVEV (reference sequence). J gave up 6 bases and V 8 bases, and 9 bases lay outside the gene matches. CDR3 sequence: CASPGDRWAEAFF. DNA of the CDR3: TGTGCCAGCCCCGGGGACAGATGGGCTGAAGCTTTCTTT.

The chain is built from TRBV9 and TRBJ2-7; 10 bases map to TRBD2. This CDR3 region has 18 residues. Germline-derived CDR1 and CDR2 are SGDLS and YYNGEE. Trimming at V came to 0 bases and at J to 5 bases, leaving 14 bases not matched to a gene. DNA of the CDR3: TGTGCCAGCAGCGTAGGAGCGCCAGCGGGAGGGCTTGGGAACGAGCAGTACTTC. It specifies CASSVGAPAGGLGNEQYF.

This chain joins TRBV5-1 and TRBJ2-3; TRBD1 matches 7 bases. Looked up from germline, CDR1 is SGHRS and CDR2 is YFSETQ. V shed 3 bases and J 1 base; nucleotides not matched to a gene: 8. The CDR3 sequence is 16 residues long. This CDR3 reads CASSWTGTPGTDTQYF. The CDR3 DNA sequence: TGCGCCAGCAGCTGGACAGGTACCCCTGGCACAGATACGCAGTATTTT.

V and J are TRBV18 and TRBJ1-5; D possibly corresponds to TRBD1 (5 bases). This CDR3 spans 14 amino acids. Looked up from germline, CDR1 is KGHSH and CDR2 is LQKENI. V lost 3 bases, J lost 7 bases, and 13 bases lay in between. CDR3 region: CASSPLQGGQPQHF. The CDR3 nucleotides read TGTGCCAGCTCACCCCTCCAGGGAGGCCAGCCCCAGCATTTT.

The chain recombines TRBV19 with TRBJ2-7; D is uncertain. This CDR3 spans 14 amino acids. V dropped 2 bases and J dropped 0 bases, with 8 bases sitting between them. Germline CDR1 LNHDA, CDR2 SQIVND (reference sequence). CDR3 sequence (DNA): TGTGCCAGTAGTATACTGGCCCCCTCCTACGAGCAGTACTTC. Translating it yields CASSILAPSYEQYF.

The V gene is TRBV27, the J gene TRBJ2-1; 11 bases match TRBD2. V lost 0 bases, J lost 4 bases, and 5 bases stayed unmatched. Germline V CDR1 and CDR2: MNHEY, SMNVEV (reference sequence). The CDR3 extends over 17 amino acids. CDR3 DNA: TGTGCCAGCAGTTTATCGGAACGACTAGCGGGATACAATGAGCAGTTCTTC. Protein sequence: CASSLSERLAGYNEQFF.